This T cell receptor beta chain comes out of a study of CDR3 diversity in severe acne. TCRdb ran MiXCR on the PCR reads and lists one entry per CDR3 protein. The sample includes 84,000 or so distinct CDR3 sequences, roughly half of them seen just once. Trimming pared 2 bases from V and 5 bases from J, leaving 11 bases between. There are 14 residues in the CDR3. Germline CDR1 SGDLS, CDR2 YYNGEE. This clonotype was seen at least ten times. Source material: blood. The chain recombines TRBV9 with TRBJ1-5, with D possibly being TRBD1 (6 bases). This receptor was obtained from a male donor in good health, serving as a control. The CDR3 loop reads CASSVGGQDQPQHF. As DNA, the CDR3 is TGTGCCAGCAGCGTTGGGGGGCAGGATCAGCCCCAGCATTTT. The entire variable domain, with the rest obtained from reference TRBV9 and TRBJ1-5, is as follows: DSGVTQTPKHLITATGQRVTLRCSPRSGDLSVYWYQQSLDQGLQFLIQYYNGEERAKGNILERFSAQQFPDLHSELNLSSLELGDSALYFCASSVGGQDQPQHFGDGTRLSIL.